This T cell receptor (beta chain) is drawn from a study of blood T cells in healthy people across ages. Alongside a J-beta primer mix, a sample-barcoded 5' primer served in a second PCR lasting 7 to 11 cycles. TCRdb ran MiXCR on the 5' RACE reads and lists one entry per CDR3 protein. The sample comprises roughly 1,700,000 distinct CDR3 sequences, approximately 28% of which are singletons, and 7.7% rests with the top ten. The CDR3 contains 15 residues. The germline V and J ends were trimmed by 4 bases and 1 base, with 11 bases remaining between them. The V and J genes are TRBV12-3 or TRBV12-4 and TRBJ2-1; the D is unclear. Sequences were obtained from blood. This TCR derives from a woman aged 25 to 39 in good health. CDR3 sequence: CASSSLSLSYNEQFF. In DNA, the CDR3 is TGTGCCAGCAGTTCCCTATCACTATCCTACAATGAGCAGTTCTTC.